This entry is about one T cell receptor beta chain. The sample holds a few counts of this clone. Its antigen remains undetermined. Qualities for individual bases were not recorded, and no much larger clone is one base off. Focal radiation therapy combined with CTLA-4 blockade (ipilimumab) was tested in patients with chemo-refractory metastatic non-small-cell lung cancer. The data were taken from a study of radiotherapy plus CTLA-4 blockade in lung cancer (dated by TCRdb to the late 2010s). For the study in its entirety: Among the enrolled patients, roughly 19% had an objective response, and 25% to 35% reached disease control.

The study at large found these results: After treatment with radiotherapy and ipilimumab, TCR clones that came from tumors expanded in the peripheral blood. Early dynamic changes in blood T cell clones, together with increased serum interferon-beta after radiation, were reported as the strongest predictors of response.

Trimming at the junction amounts to 4 bases on V and 4 bases on J, and the germline ends lie 14 bases apart. From cysteine to phenylalanine, the CDR3 is 15 amino acids long. Of the read, only the CDR3 DNA is kept; its 45 bases are in frame from base 1. CDR1 and CDR2, per the germline V gene, are MDHEN and SYDVKM. Library preparation used the immunoSEQ multiplex PCR assay. TCRdb obtained this table from immuneACCESS and retained in-frame rearrangements with V and J assigned. These tables miss some clones; where compared with another copy, unresolved V genes account for less than half of the shortfall, and the remainder is unexplained. This sample holds roughly 97,000 clones; approximately 74% were observed only once. Of the sample, 2.8% falls within the top ten clones.

This sample comprised peripheral blood, obtained from a patient treated with radiotherapy plus ipilimumab. The chain joins TRBV28 to TRBJ1-3; TRBD1 could be the D gene, as 5 bases match. This sequence was found in a human donor with non-small cell lung cancer who had a partial response to radiotherapy plus ipilimumab. Some clones in this sample may be carry-over from other donors' samples. The CDR3 protein sequence reads: CASSSLGVSGNTIYF. The nucleotides are TGTGCCAGCAGTTCTTTAGGGGTATCGGGAAACACCATATATTTT. Supplemented by the reference TRBV28 and TRBJ1-3 proteins around the CDR3, the complete variable domain is DVKVTQSSRYLVKRTGEKVFLECVQDMDHENMFWYRQDPGLGLRLIYFSYDVKMKEKGDIPEGYSVSREKKERFSLILESASTNQTSMYLCASSSLGVSGNTIYFGEGSWLTVV.